This TCR beta chain emerged from a study of shared clonotypes between healthy human individuals. Profiled with immunoSEQ multiplex PCR; TCRdb holds only in-frame clones, not every one. The data contain some 660,000 clones, 73% of them singletons. Germline loops: CDR1 MNHEY, CDR2 SMNVEV (reference sequence). V gave up 7 bases and J gave up 0 bases; unmatched junction bases: 10. This CDR3 has 18 amino acids. Sequenced sample: memory CD4+ T cells sorted from blood. Stated subset: CD45RA-negative fraction. The sequence came from a woman in her 30s in good health. This chain uses TRBV27 with TRBJ2-6; 9 bases align to TRBD1. CDR3 protein: CASTPAGQGSSGANVLTF. CDR3 coding DNA: TGTGCCAGCACTCCAGCGGGACAGGGTAGCTCTGGGGCCAACGTCCTGACTTTC.